The 5 T cell receptor beta chains below were found in one sample sequenced in a study of T cell responses to AZD1222 COVID-19 vaccine. Data came from immunoSEQ multiplex PCR; TCRdb stores just in-frame clones and leaves some out. The table records around 100,000 clones, around nine tenths of them present only once. The sample consisted of peripheral blood, taken on day 0 of AZD1222 vaccination. The receptors here all came from an adult in good health.

Many counts were recorded for this clone. This rearrangement joins TRBV5-1 to TRBJ2-2; possible D gene TRBD1, 6 bases. The germline V and J ends were trimmed by 4 bases and 4 bases, with 14 bases remaining between them. The CDR3 runs 15 residues. Per germline, CDR1 SGHRS and CDR2 YFSETQ. The CDR3 DNA reads as TGCGCCAGCAGCATCGGACAGACGAGCACCGGGGAGCTGTTTTTT. This encodes CASSIGQTSTGELFF.

V and J are TRBV12-3 or TRBV12-4 and TRBJ1-1; no reliable D call. V lost 7 bases and J lost 4, with 7 bases in between. The length of the CDR3 is 11 residues. The CDR3 DNA sequence: TGTGCCAGCACAGCGGGCACTGAAGCTTTCTTT. It specifies CASTAGTEAFF.

The gene calls are TRBV9 and TRBJ1-1; D unclear. Germline-derived CDR1 and CDR2 are SGDLS and YYNGEE. The V end was cut by 4 bases, the J end by 4 bases, with 17 bases between. This CDR3 has 15 amino acids. The CDR3 region is CASSNPGAGGTEAFF. CDR3 bases: TGTGCCAGCAGCAATCCCGGTGCGGGAGGCACTGAAGCTTTCTTT.

This rearrangement joins TRBV29-1 to TRBJ1-6, with TRBD1 identical over 10 bases. The length of the CDR3 is 13 residues. Germline trimming cut 4 bases from V and 8 bases from J; bases unmatched to any gene: 2. CDR1 and CDR2 from the germline V gene are SQVTM and ANQGSEA. DNA of the CDR3: TGCAGCGTTGGACAGGGGGCGGATTCACCCCTCCACTTT. This encodes CSVGQGADSPLHF.

The chain has TRBV7-3 and TRBJ2-1, with TRBD2 as a possible D gene (6 bases). Germline V lookup: CDR1 SGHTA, CDR2 FQGTGA. The CDR3 totals 15 residues. V lost 2 bases to trimming and J lost 0 bases, with 8 bases between them. CDR3: CASSLAGFSYNEQFF. In DNA form, the CDR3 reads TGTGCCAGCAGCTTAGCGGGGTTCTCCTACAATGAGCAGTTCTTC.